This is a list of T cell receptor beta chains from one sample in a study of CD8+ T cells in alopecia areata. The assay was immunoSEQ multiplex PCR, and TCRdb's table has in-frame clones only and misses some. The data show 150,000 or so clones, roughly 48% seen once. Sequenced input: CD4+ T cells sorted from blood. The receptors originated from a human donor with alopecia areata. CDR3s include the opening cysteine and the closing phenylalanine or tryptophan. D genes are given only for firm matches. Clone size is stated in some rows and not others, as once, few, many or a class when expanded.

j_call clone_size v_call d_call cdr3_nt cdr3_aa
TRBJ2-3 few TRBV7-2 - TGTGCCAGCAGCTTACTTACAGATACGCAGTATTTT CASSLLTDTQYF
TRBJ2-4 once TRBV29-1 - TGCAGCGCCGTCCGGGGTCTGGGGGTAGCCAAAAACATTCAGTACTTC CSAVRGLGVAKNIQYF
TRBJ2-5 - TRBV5-6 TRBD2 TGTGCCAGCAGCAGGCTAGCGGGAAACCAAGAGACCCAGTACTTC CASSRLAGNQETQYF
TRBJ2-2 - TRBV14 - TGTGCCAGCAGCCGAAGACAGGCGAACACCGGGGAGCTGTTTTTT CASSRRQANTGELFF
TRBJ2-7 - TRBV29-1 - TGCAGCGCCTCCAATGGGGCCGGGTCCTACGAGCAGTACTTC CSASNGAGSYEQYF
TRBJ2-5 few TRBV29-1 TRBD2 TGCAGCACTAGCGGGAGTAAAGAGACCCAGTACTTC CSTSGSKETQYF
TRBJ2-3 - TRBV28 - TGTGCCAGCAGTTATACCTTAACCCAGGGGACGCAGTATTTT CASSYTLTQGTQYF
TRBJ1-4 - TRBV2 - TGTGCCAGCAGTGTGGTTGAAAAACTGTTTTTT CASSVVEKLFF
TRBJ2-7 - TRBV29-1 TRBD1 TGCAGCGTTGAAGGCCCAGGGGGATACGAGCAGTACTTC CSVEGPGGYEQYF
TRBJ2-2 - TRBV27 TRBD2 TGTGCCAGCGGGGGACTAGCGGGGACCGGGGAGCTGTTTTTT CASGGLAGTGELFF
TRBJ1-4 few TRBV19 - TGTGCCAGTAGCTCCGCCGGTTCGGGGGGTGAAAAACTGTTTTTT CASSSAGSGGEKLFF
TRBJ2-5 few TRBV5-4 - TGTGCCAGCAGCCTGACTCAGCAGACCCAGTACTTC CASSLTQQTQYF
TRBJ2-7 few TRBV23-1 - TGCGCCAGCAGTCAACCTCCGGGACAATTGGCCCACTACGAGCAGTACTTC CASSQPPGQLAHYEQYF
TRBJ1-1 - TRBV20-1 - TGCAGTGCTCGTCCGAACACTGAAGCTTTCTTT CSARPNTEAFF
TRBJ2-5 - TRBV11-3 - TGTGCCAGCAGCTTCTCTCGGGAGGAGACCCAGTACTTC CASSFSREETQYF
TRBJ2-6 - TRBV2 - TGTGCCAGCAGTCCCGGGGCCAACGTCCTGACTTTC CASSPGANVLTF
TRBJ2-1 - TRBV9 - TGTGCCAGCAGCGTAGTGGGGGACGATGAGCAGTTCTTC CASSVVGDDEQFF
TRBJ1-1 once TRBV29-1 - TGCAGCGTTGGGGTGGGGATGAACACTGAAGCTTTCTTT CSVGVGMNTEAFF
TRBJ2-7 - TRBV27 - TGTGCCAGCAGTCCGGGGACTGCCTCGTCTACGCAGCAGTACTTC CASSPGTASSTQQYF
TRBJ2-7 - TRBV5-1 - TGCGCCAGCAGCCTGAACACCGTCTACGAGCAGTACTTC CASSLNTVYEQYF
TRBJ2-5 few TRBV28 TRBD2 TGTGCCAGCCGAGCGGGGGCCCAAGAGACCCAGTACTTC CASRAGAQETQYF
TRBJ1-2 few TRBV6-5 - TGTGCCAGCTGCTTCTCGACAGGATCCTATGGCTACACCTTC CASCFSTGSYGYTF
TRBJ1-1 few TRBV29-1 - TGCAGCGTTGAAGTTCTAGAAGCTTTCTTT CSVEVLEAFF
TRBJ2-5 - TRBV9 TRBD2 TGTGCCAGCAGCGTAGACGGGAGGACCCAAGAGACCCAGTACTTC CASSVDGRTQETQYF
TRBJ1-1 - TRBV29-1 - TGCAGCGTTGCCGAACATGAGAACACTGAAGCTTTCTTT CSVAEHENTEAFF
TRBJ2-7 - TRBV2 TRBD2 TGTGCCAGCAGAGACCACGGGACTAGCAACTCCTACGAGCAGTACTTC CASRDHGTSNSYEQYF
TRBJ2-7 - TRBV11-2 - TGTGCCAGCAGCTCGCCGTTCGGAGTCACCTACGAGCAGTACTTC CASSSPFGVTYEQYF
TRBJ2-3 - TRBV29-1 TRBD2 TGCAGCGTCCTAGCGGGAGGCACAGATACGCAGTATTTT CSVLAGGTDTQYF
TRBJ1-5 few TRBV19 - TGTGCCAGTAGTATAACCTGGGCGGGCAATCAGCCCCAGCATTTT CASSITWAGNQPQHF
TRBJ2-2 - TRBV6-1 TRBD1 TGTGCCAGCAGTGAAGCATTGACAGGGTCGTCGAACACCGGGGAGCTGTTTTTT CASSEALTGSSNTGELFF
TRBJ2-7 - TRBV5-1 TRBD2 TGCGCCAGCAGCTTGGTGGGACTAGAAAACTACGAGCAGTACTTC CASSLVGLENYEQYF
TRBJ1-1 - TRBV6-5 TRBD1 TGTGCCAGCAGGGAGACAGGGCCGAACACTGAAGCTTTCTTT CASRETGPNTEAFF
TRBJ2-1 - TRBV7-3 - TGTGCCAGCAGCCCCGATTCCTTCTCCTACAATGAGCAGTTCTTC CASSPDSFSYNEQFF
TRBJ1-2 - TRBV4-1 TRBD1 TGCGCCAGCAGCCAAGTTTCCCGTTCGGACAGGGTAGGAGGCTACACCTTC CASSQVSRSDRVGGYTF
TRBJ2-7 - TRBV28 - TGTGCCAGCAGCTTTGGGGACTTCCCCTACGAGCAGTACTTC CASSFGDFPYEQYF
TRBJ2-1 - TRBV29-1 - TGCAGCGTTGTTACGGGGGTGGAGGAGCAGTTCTTC CSVVTGVEEQFF
TRBJ2-7 - TRBV29-1 - TGCAGCGGGTCCACAGGAGATTCCTACGAGCAGTACTTC CSGSTGDSYEQYF
TRBJ2-1 - TRBV11-2 - TGTGCCAGCAGCTTAGCTCGACAGGGAGGAGATGAGCAGTTCTTC CASSLARQGGDEQFF